This T cell receptor (beta chain) was obtained from a study of T cell repertoires in cytomegalovirus infection. Study-level information: It was the public TCR beta signatures that indicated both CMV infection and matching HLA type.

With regard to this clonotype: The antigen is undetermined. A much larger clone differs by one base, so this may be a read error.

TCRdb reprocessed the reads with MiXCR, giving one entry per CDR3 protein. Here the sample spans some 450,000 distinct CDR3 sequences, around 32% being singletons. The CDR3 length is 16 residues. The trim removed 5 bases at V and 4 bases at J, leaving 12 bases unmatched. The germline CDR1 and CDR2 sequences are SGHVS and FNYEAQ. Study outcomes and limitations: The response measured ex vivo was dominated by TCR beta clonotypes (HLA-C-restricted and CMV-specific).

The clonotype comes from a human donor in good health (CMV status not recorded). Some clones in this sample may be carry-over from other donors' samples. This rearrangement joins TRBV7-6 to TRBJ1-2, with 8 nucleotides matching TRBD1. Sequenced input: PBMCs. CDR3 loop: CASSAGQGPLTYGYTF. CDR3 DNA: TGTGCCAGCAGCGCAGGACAGGGCCCACTTACCTATGGCTACACCTTC.